Only one count was recorded for the clone carrying this TCR beta chain. Assay used: immunoSEQ multiplex PCR; TCRdb lists only in-frame clones, some missing. The data show some 150,000 clones, 75% to 95% seen once. The data belong to a study of control samples from healthy donors and cancer patients. The CDR3 length is 13 residues. CDR1 is LNHDA, CDR2 SQIVND, per germline (reference sequence). Trimming removed 3 bases from V and 7 bases from J, with 13 bases in between. This sequence originates from a man in his late teens or twenties in good health. This chain uses TRBV19 with TRBJ2-7; tentatively, D is TRBD1 (6 bases). The sequencing input was blood. CDR3 bases: TGTGCCAGTAGTATGAACAGGGAAAAAGAGCAGTACTTC. Translated, it gives CASSMNREKEQYF.